This TCR beta chain was obtained from a study of T cell responses to AZD1222 COVID-19 vaccine. For the study at large: Second doses were pooled across both intervals (about 4 or about 12 weeks). Study-level findings and limits: Within unmutated variant regions lay the reported targets of nearly half of spike-specific TCRs. Vaccine-associated CD4 TCRs ranged over spike, dominating at 160-218 and 743-854. A mostly white British donor set with more females was recruited, and clonal diversity was possibly underestimated.

This CDR3 spans 14 amino acids. Unmatched junction bases numbered 8, after V lost 6 bases and J lost 5 bases. Germline values: CDR1 SGHRS, CDR2 YFSETQ. The protocol was immunoSEQ multiplex PCR, while the TCRdb copy is restricted to in-frame clones and leaves out a portion. The table includes 130,000 or so clones, about 90% detected once. A note on this clone: Its target is unknown.

The specimen was peripheral blood, collected on day 0 of AZD1222 vaccination. The chain is built from TRBV5-1 and TRBJ2-5; 9 bases are a match to TRBD1. The sequence was collected from an adult in good health. The CDR3 reads CASNPGQGQETQYF. In DNA, the CDR3 is TGCGCCAGCAATCCGGGACAGGGTCAGGAGACCCAGTACTTC.